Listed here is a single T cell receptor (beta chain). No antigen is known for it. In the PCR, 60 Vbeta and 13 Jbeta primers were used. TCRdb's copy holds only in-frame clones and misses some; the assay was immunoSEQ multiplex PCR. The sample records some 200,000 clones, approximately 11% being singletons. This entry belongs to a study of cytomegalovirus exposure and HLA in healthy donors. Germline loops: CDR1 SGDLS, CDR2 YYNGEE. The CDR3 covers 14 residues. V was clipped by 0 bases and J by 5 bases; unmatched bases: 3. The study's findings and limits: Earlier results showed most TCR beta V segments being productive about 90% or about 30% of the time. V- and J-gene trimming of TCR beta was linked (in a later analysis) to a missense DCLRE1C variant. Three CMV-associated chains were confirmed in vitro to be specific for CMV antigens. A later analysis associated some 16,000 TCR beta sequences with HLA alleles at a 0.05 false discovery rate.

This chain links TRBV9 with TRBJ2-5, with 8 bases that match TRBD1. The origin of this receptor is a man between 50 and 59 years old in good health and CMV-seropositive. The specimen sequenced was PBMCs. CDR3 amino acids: CASSVGQGAETQYF. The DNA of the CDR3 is TGTGCCAGCAGCGTAGGGCAGGGGGCTGAGACCCAGTACTTC.